The clone carrying this T cell receptor beta chain was detected only once. This sample was included in a study of T cell responses to AZD1222 COVID-19 vaccine. Measured with immunoSEQ multiplex PCR; TCRdb has only the in-frame clones, and not every one. The sample lists about 180,000 clones, 85% to 90% occurring once. Second-dose timings of about 4 or about 12 weeks were pooled. This clonotype was obtained from an adult who received the AZD1222 COVID-19 vaccine. The sequencing here drew on peripheral blood, taken 28 days after the second AZD1222 dose.

CDR3 coding DNA: TGTGCCAGCATGGGCGCAGCCTATAATTCACCCCTCCACTTT. Protein sequence: CASMGAAYNSPLHF. J is TRBJ1-6 and V is TRBV6-5, with D uncertain. The CDR3 covers 14 residues. The V gene lost 7 bases and the J gene lost 2 bases, with 9 bases spanning the gap. Germline V gene data show CDR1 as MNHEY and CDR2 as SVGAGI.